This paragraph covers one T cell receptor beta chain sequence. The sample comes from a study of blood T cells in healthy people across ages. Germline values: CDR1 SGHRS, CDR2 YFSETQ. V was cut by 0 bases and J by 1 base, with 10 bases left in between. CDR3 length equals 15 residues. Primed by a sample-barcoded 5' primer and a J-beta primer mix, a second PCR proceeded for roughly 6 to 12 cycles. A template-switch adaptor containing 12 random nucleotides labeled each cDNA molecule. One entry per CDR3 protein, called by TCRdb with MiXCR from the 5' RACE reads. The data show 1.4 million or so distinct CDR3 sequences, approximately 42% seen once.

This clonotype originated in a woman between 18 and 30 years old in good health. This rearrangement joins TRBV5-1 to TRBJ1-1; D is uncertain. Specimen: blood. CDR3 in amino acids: CASSLVGSGNTEAFF. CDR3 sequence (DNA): TGCGCCAGCAGCTTGGTGGGGTCCGGGAACACTGAAGCTTTCTTT.